The present T cell receptor (beta chain) was sequenced within a study of T cell changes during pregnancy in multiple sclerosis. Clones were read by immunoSEQ multiplex PCR, and TCRdb kept only the in-frame ones, dropping some. The table records 50,000 to 65,000 clones, approximately 91% of them present only once. The CDR3 contains 17 residues. CDR1 is SGDLS and CDR2 is YYNGEE in the germline V gene. V lost 0 bases to trimming and J lost 8 bases, with 21 bases between them. The chain is built from TRBV9 and TRBJ2-1, with D possibly being TRBD1 (6 bases). The TCR sequence derives from a female donor with multiple sclerosis, enrolled in a pregnancy study. Sequencing used peripheral blood, obtained in the first trimester of pregnancy. The CDR3 region is CASSVGFGGHPTDEQFF. CDR3 DNA: TGTGCCAGCAGCGTAGGTTTTGGGGGACACCCGACCGATGAGCAGTTCTTC.